Presented here are 20 T cell receptor beta chains from one specimen sequenced in a study of OX40 agonist ivuxolimab in advanced cancers. The table came from immunoSEQ multiplex PCR; TCRdb's copy has only in-frame clones and leaves some out. Of several thousand clones listed, around 89% are singletons. The input for sequencing was CD4+ or CD8+ T cells sorted from blood, taken in a trial of the OX40 agonist ivuxolimab. The origin of the receptors is an adult with an advanced solid tumor such as melanoma, head and neck, liver or kidney cancer.

This chain joins TRBV9 and TRBJ2-7, with D perhaps TRBD1 (6 bases). CDR1 is SGDLS, CDR2 YYNGEE, per germline. The CDR3 extends over 14 amino acids. V lost 0 bases and J lost 4, with 11 bases in between. CDR3 in DNA: TGTGCCAGCAGCGTAGAACAGGGATTTTACGAGCAGTACTTC. As protein: CASSVEQGFYEQYF.

The V call is TRBV2, the J call TRBJ2-1, with a possible D match to TRBD2 (5 bases). The V gene's germline CDR1 is SNHLY and CDR2 FYNNEI. The CDR3 is 12 amino acids. The germline V and J ends were trimmed by 3 bases and 8 bases, with 8 bases remaining between them. DNA for the CDR3: TGTGCCAGCAGTGAGTCCGGGGATGAGCAGTTCTTC. This sequence encodes CASSESGDEQFF.

The chain couples TRBV4-1 to TRBJ1-2; tentative D call: TRBD1 (5 bases). The CDR3 runs to 14 residues. The V end was cut by 5 bases, the J end by 4 bases, with 14 bases between. Germline V gives CDR1 MGHRA, CDR2 YSYEKL. The CDR3 bases are TGCGCCAGCAGCGCGGACAACCGGGGCTATGGCTACACCTTC. Its protein is CASSADNRGYGYTF.

V is TRBV27 and J is TRBJ1-2, with TRBD1 as a possible D gene (6 bases). The V gene lost 5 bases and the J gene lost 7 bases, with 14 bases spanning the gap. Germline CDR1 MNHEY, CDR2 SMNVEV (reference sequence). There are 13 residues in the CDR3. The CDR3 loop is CASSNPGAGGYTF. CDR3 nucleotide sequence: TGTGCCAGCAGTAACCCGGGGGCTGGTGGCTACACCTTC.

The chain combines TRBV6-1 with TRBJ1-2, with a tentative D call TRBD1 (5 bases). CDR3 length: 14 residues. Germline CDR1 MNHNS, CDR2 SASEGT. Trimming pared 11 bases from V and 6 bases from J, leaving 22 bases between. The CDR3 DNA reads TGTGCCTCCAGGGTTTGGGGGATAGGTGATGGCTACACCTTC. Its translation: CASRVWGIGDGYTF.

This sequence joins TRBV19 and TRBJ2-1, with TRBD2 matching over 7 bases. This CDR3 is 18 amino acids long. Germline V lookup: CDR1 LNHDA, CDR2 SQIVND (reference sequence). The V gene end was trimmed by 6 bases and the J gene end by 6 bases; junction bases not matched to a gene: 20. In DNA, the CDR3 is TGTGCCAGTAGACCCTTACTCTTAGCGGGTGGAACCGGCAATGAGCAGTTCTTC. This translates into CASRPLLLAGGTGNEQFF.

The chain uses TRBV5-8 and TRBJ1-1, with D uncertain. This CDR3 contains 12 residues. V lost 6 bases and J lost 0, with 6 bases in between. CDR1 is SGHTS and CDR2 is YDEGEE in the germline V gene. DNA of the CDR3: TGTGCCAGCAAGGTCCTGAACACTGAAGCTTTCTTT. It specifies CASKVLNTEAFF.

The chain has TRBV7-9 and TRBJ2-2; 9 nucleotides line up with TRBD2. The CDR3 covers 15 residues. V was clipped by 6 bases and J by 7 bases; unmatched bases: 9. Germline values: CDR1 SEHNR, CDR2 FQNEAQ (reference sequence). As DNA, the CDR3 is TGTGCCAGCAGGGGAATGGGACTAGCTGGCGGGGAGCTGTTTTTT. Residues: CASRGMGLAGGELFF.

The CDR3 spells CASSRSGKGFYGYTF. CDR3 coding DNA: TGTGCCAGCAGCCGATCAGGCAAGGGGTTCTATGGCTACACCTTC. The chain uses TRBV7-9 and TRBJ1-2, with D tentatively TRBD1 (5 bases). Germline loops: CDR1 SEHNR, CDR2 FQNEAQ (reference sequence). The CDR3 totals 15 residues. V lost 5 bases and J lost 4, with 17 bases in between.

V and J are TRBV5-4 and TRBJ2-7; 7 bases align to TRBD1. The V gene end was trimmed by 7 bases and the J gene end by 4 bases; junction bases not matched to a gene: 14. The CDR3 length is 15 residues. Germline-derived CDR1 and CDR2 are SGHNT and YYREEE (reference sequence). The chain's CDR3 is CASALRDSLFYEQYF. DNA for the CDR3: TGTGCCAGCGCCCTCCGGGACAGTTTATTTTACGAGCAGTACTTC.

V usage is TRBV6-1 and J usage is TRBJ2-7, with D unclear. The CDR3 covers 14 residues. Trimming shortened V by 2 bases and J by 0 bases, and 8 bases separated the two germline ends. Germline V gene sequence: CDR1 MNHNS, CDR2 SASEGT. This chain's CDR3 is CASSEWQDSYEQYF. The CDR3 region has the DNA TGTGCCAGCAGTGAATGGCAGGACTCCTACGAGCAGTACTTC.

This clone was found once. This chain joins TRBV27 and TRBJ1-1; no clear D. V lost 3 bases and J lost 0, with 14 bases in between. Per the germline V gene, CDR1 is MNHEY and CDR2 is SMNVEV (reference sequence). The CDR3 is made up of 16 amino acids. CDR3 sequence: CASSFRVRGVNTEAFF. CDR3 DNA: TGTGCCAGCAGTTTTAGGGTTCGGGGAGTGAACACTGAAGCTTTCTTT.

The CDR3 loop reads CSVRDRGYLHF. CDR3 bases: TGCAGCGTTAGGGACAGGGGATACCTCCACTTT. The gene calls are TRBV29-1 and TRBJ1-6; 10 nucleotides align to TRBD1. The germline V gene encodes CDR1 SQVTM and CDR2 ANQGSEA. V lost 5 bases, J lost 15 bases, and 4 bases stayed unmatched. CDR3 size: 11 residues.

A remark on this clone: This sequence is one base from a far larger clone and is likely a read error. Other DNA sequences in the same sample also yield this CDR3. CDR3 nucleotide sequence: TGTGCCAGCAGCCCCCAGCGGAACACTGAAGCTTTCTTT. Translating gives CASSPQRNTEAFF. The J gene is TRBJ1-1, the V gene TRBV11-2; D is undetermined. Trimming took off 5 bases at V and 1 base at J, with 8 bases between the two ends. Germline lookup yields CDR1 SGHAT and CDR2 FQNNGV. The CDR3 runs 13 residues.

The rearrangement joins TRBV5-6 to TRBJ1-1, with a tentative D call TRBD1 (5 bases). Germline lookup yields CDR1 SGHDT and CDR2 YYEEEE. Trimming took 3 bases from V and 1 from J, leaving 10 bases between them. The CDR3 length is 14 residues. CDR3 in amino acids: CASSWAQGNTEAFF. The CDR3 bases are TGTGCCAGCAGCTGGGCTCAGGGGAACACTGAAGCTTTCTTT.

The V gene is TRBV4-1, the J gene TRBJ2-1, with D possibly TRBD2 on 6 matching bases. Trimming shortened V by 3 bases and J by 3 bases, and 9 bases separated the two germline ends. The CDR3 is made up of 14 amino acids. Germline loops: CDR1 MGHRA, CDR2 YSYEKL. CDR3 sequence reads: CASSQASVYNEQFF. The CDR3 bases are TGCGCCAGCAGCCAGGCTAGCGTCTACAATGAGCAGTTCTTC.

This clone came up a few times. The chain couples TRBV19 to TRBJ1-1; no definite D call. From germline, CDR1 is LNHDA and CDR2 SQIVND (reference sequence). The CDR3 is 12 residues long. V dropped 3 bases and J dropped 5 bases, with 7 bases sitting between them. The CDR3 coding sequence is TGTGCCAGTAGTATTACGATGACTGAAGCTTTCTTT. Translation: CASSITMTEAFF.

The chain carries TRBV7-3 and TRBJ2-3; D is possibly TRBD2 (6 bases). V lost 5 bases, J lost 4 bases, and 16 bases lay in between. This CDR3 spans 15 amino acids. Germline CDR1 is SGHTA and CDR2 is FQGTGA. The CDR3 reads CASSPTGGKADTQYF. DNA of the CDR3: TGTGCCAGCAGCCCAACTGGCGGGAAAGCAGATACGCAGTATTTT.

In its sample, this clone was seen a few times. CDR3 bases: TGTGCCAGCAGCTTTCGACTGAGAGTCCTCGAGCAGTACTTC. This encodes CASSFRLRVLEQYF. The V and J genes are TRBV7-8 and TRBJ2-7; D is uncertain. The CDR3 extends over 14 amino acids. The ends were cut back, 3 bases at V and 6 bases at J, with 15 bases in the middle. CDR1 and CDR2 (germline): SGHVS, FQNEAQ.

This sequence joins TRBV7-9 and TRBJ2-7; 7 bases are a match to TRBD2. The CDR3 covers 14 residues. After removal of 4 bases from V and 4 bases from J, the junction contained 7 bases not matched to a gene. Germline V gene sequence: CDR1 SEHNR, CDR2 FQNEAQ (reference sequence). This CDR3 reads CASSSLGGEYEQYF. For the CDR3, the DNA is TGTGCCAGCAGCTCCCTGGGGGGGGAGTACGAGCAGTACTTC. The whole variable domain, remainder taken from reference TRBV7-9 and TRBJ2-7, is DTGVSQNPRHKITKRGQNVTFRCDPISEHNRLYWYRQTLGQGPEFLTYFQNEAQLEKSRLLSDRFSAERPKGSFSTLEIQRTEQGDSAMYLCASSSLGGEYEQYFGPGTRLTVT.